This T cell receptor beta chain was sequenced during a study of blood T cell repertoires in COVID-19. This clone came up a few times. Profiled with immunoSEQ multiplex PCR; TCRdb holds only in-frame clones, not every one. The sample contains around 500,000 clones, roughly 90% of which appear only once. The sequence was obtained from a woman aged 40 to 55 who had recovered from COVID-19. Sequencing was done on a sample of PBMCs or T cells enriched from blood (not recorded which).

This CDR3 is CASSALAGADGELFF. For the CDR3, the DNA is TGCGCCAGCAGCGCGCTAGCGGGAGCCGACGGGGAGCTGTTTTTT. The V and J genes are TRBV5-1 and TRBJ2-2, with TRBD2 matching over 10 bases. Unmatched junction bases numbered 7, after V lost 4 bases and J lost 7 bases. Germline V gene lookup returns CDR1 SGHRS and CDR2 YFSETQ. The CDR3 contains 15 residues.